This T cell receptor beta chain was identified during a study of T-cell reconstitution after alpha-beta-depleted transplantation in children. Study-wide findings and caveats: T-cell numbers and diversity, one year after transplant, stemmed largely from T cells that were newly produced.

A TCRbeta library incorporating unique molecular identifiers was prepared. TCRdb fed the PCR reads into MiXCR, producing one record per CDR3 protein. This table holds 450,000 to 600,000 distinct CDR3 sequences, 13% found once. As concerns this clonotype: The target antigen is unknown.

Trimming took off 2 bases at V and 0 bases at J, with 2 bases between the two ends. Germline V gives CDR1 MNHEY, CDR2 SVGAGI. There are 13 residues in the CDR3. The source is a male patient between 5 and 17 years old who had a stem cell transplant for acute myeloid leukemia, so the T cells may come from the graft donor. The rearrangement joins TRBV6-5 to TRBJ2-4; no clear D. The sequences come from PBMCs, mostly from graft donor cells, collected 360 days after TCRalphabeta/CD19-depleted stem cell transplant. The CDR3, as DNA: TGTGCCAGCAGTTACGGAGCCAAAAACATTCAGTACTTC. Translating it yields CASSYGAKNIQYF.